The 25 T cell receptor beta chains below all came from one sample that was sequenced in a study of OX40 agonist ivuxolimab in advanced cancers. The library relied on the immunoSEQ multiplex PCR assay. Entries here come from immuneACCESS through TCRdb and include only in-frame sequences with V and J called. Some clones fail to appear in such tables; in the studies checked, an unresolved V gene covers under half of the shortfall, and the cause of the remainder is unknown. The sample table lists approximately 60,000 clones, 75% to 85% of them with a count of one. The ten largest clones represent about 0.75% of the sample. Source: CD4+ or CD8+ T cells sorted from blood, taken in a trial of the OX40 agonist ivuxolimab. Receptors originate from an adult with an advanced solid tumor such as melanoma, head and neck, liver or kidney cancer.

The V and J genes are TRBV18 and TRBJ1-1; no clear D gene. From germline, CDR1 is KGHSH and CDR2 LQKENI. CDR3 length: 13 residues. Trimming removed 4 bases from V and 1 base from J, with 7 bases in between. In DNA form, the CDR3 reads TGTGCCAGCTCACAGTCGTCGAACACTGAAGCTTTCTTT. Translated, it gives CASSQSSNTEAFF.

CDR3 DNA sequence: TGTGCCAGCAGCGAAAGAACGGGGGAGCTGTTTTTT. It is translated as CASSERTGELFF. The rearrangement uses TRBV7-3 and TRBJ2-2; D uncertain. Trimming took off 5 bases at V and 8 bases at J, with 9 bases between the two ends. CDR3 length equals 12 residues. CDR1 SGHTA and CDR2 FQGTGA come from the germline V gene.

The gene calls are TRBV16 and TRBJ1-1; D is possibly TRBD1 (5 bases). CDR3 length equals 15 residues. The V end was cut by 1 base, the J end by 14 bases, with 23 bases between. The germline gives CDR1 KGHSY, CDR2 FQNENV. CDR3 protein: CASSQWEEGPTPRFF. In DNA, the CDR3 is TGTGCCAGCAGCCAATGGGAGGAGGGACCCACACCTCGGTTCTTT.

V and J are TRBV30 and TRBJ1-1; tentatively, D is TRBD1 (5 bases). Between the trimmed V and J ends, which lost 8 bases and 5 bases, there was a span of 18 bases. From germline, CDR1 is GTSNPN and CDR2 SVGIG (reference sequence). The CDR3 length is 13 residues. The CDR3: CAGGKRGMTEAFF. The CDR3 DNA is TGTGCCGGAGGGAAGCGGGGGATGACTGAAGCTTTCTTT.

Here the CDR3 DNA reads TGTGCTAGTGGTTCGCCAGGGGTTATGAACACTGAAGCTTTCTTT. Translation gives CASGSPGVMNTEAFF. This rearrangement joins TRBV12-5 to TRBJ1-1, with a possible D match to TRBD1 (6 bases). Germline loops: CDR1 LGHNT, CDR2 FRNRAP. The length of the CDR3 is 15 residues. V was trimmed by 4 bases and J by 0 bases, leaving 12 bases between them. The whole variable domain, remainder taken from reference TRBV12-5 and TRBJ1-1, is DARVTQTPRHKVTEMGQEVTMRCQPILGHNTVFWYRQTMMQGLELLAYFRNRAPLDDSGMPKDRFSAEMPDATLATLKIQPSEPRDSAVYFCASGSPGVMNTEAFFGQGTRLTVV.

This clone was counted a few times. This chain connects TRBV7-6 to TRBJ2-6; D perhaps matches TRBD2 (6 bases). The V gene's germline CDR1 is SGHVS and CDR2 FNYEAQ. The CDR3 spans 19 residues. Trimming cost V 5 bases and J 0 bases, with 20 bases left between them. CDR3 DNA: TGTGCCAGCAGCCCCGTCGTGGCAGGAGGGCTCTCTGGGGCCAACGTCCTGACTTTC. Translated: CASSPVVAGGLSGANVLTF.

The CDR3 reads CASSSTGGLSGQPQHF. In DNA form, the CDR3 reads TGTGCCAGCAGCTCTACAGGGGGGCTTAGCGGCCAGCCCCAGCATTTT. This sequence joins TRBV7-8 and TRBJ1-5; 8 bases line up with TRBD1. The CDR3 covers 16 residues. From germline, CDR1 is SGHVS and CDR2 FQNEAQ. Trimming removed 4 bases from V and 7 bases from J; junction bases left unmatched: 12.

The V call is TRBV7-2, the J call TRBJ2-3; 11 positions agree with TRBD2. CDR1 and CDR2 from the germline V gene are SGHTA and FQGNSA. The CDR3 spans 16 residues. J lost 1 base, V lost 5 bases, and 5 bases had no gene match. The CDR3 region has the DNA TGTGCCAGCAGCGCCCAACTAGCGGGAGGCACAGATACGCAGTATTTT. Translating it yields CASSAQLAGGTDTQYF.

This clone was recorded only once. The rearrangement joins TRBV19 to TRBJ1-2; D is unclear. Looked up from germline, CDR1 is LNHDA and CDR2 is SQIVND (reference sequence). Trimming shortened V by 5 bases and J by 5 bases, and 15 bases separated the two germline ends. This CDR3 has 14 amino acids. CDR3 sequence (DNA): TGTGCCAGTAGTGTGTCAGACTCCATTTATGGCTACACCTTC. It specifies CASSVSDSIYGYTF.

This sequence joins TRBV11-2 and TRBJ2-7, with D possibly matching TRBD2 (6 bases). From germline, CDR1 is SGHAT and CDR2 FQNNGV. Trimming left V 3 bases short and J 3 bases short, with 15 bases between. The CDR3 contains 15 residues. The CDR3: CASSFGTHTDYEQYF. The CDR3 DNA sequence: TGTGCCAGCAGCTTCGGGACTCACACAGACTACGAGCAGTACTTC.

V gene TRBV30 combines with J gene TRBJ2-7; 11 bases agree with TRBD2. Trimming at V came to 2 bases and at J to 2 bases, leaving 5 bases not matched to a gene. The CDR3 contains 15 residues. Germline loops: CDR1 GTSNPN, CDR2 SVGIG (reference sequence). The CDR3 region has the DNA TGTGCCTGGAGTCCACTAGCGGGAGATCCCTACGAGCAGTACTTC. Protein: CAWSPLAGDPYEQYF.

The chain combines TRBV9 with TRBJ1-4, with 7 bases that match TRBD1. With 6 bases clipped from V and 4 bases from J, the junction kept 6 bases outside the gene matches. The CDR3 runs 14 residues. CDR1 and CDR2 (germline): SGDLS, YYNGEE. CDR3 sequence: CASTKSGGNEKLFF. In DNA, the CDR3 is TGTGCCAGCACCAAATCAGGGGGTAATGAAAAACTGTTTTTT.

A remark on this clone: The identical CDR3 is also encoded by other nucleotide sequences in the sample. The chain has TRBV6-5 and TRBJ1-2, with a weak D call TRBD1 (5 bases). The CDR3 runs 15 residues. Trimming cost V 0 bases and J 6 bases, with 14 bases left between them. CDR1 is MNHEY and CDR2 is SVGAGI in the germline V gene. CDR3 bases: TGTGCCAGCAGTTACTCTCTCCCGGGGGTGAATGGCTACACCTTC. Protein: CASSYSLPGVNGYTF.

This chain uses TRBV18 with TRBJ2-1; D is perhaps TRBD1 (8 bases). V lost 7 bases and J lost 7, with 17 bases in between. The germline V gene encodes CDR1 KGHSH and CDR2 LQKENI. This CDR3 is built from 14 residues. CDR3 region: CASLLDREGNEQFF. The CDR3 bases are TGTGCCAGCTTACTGGACAGGGAGGGGAATGAGCAGTTCTTC.

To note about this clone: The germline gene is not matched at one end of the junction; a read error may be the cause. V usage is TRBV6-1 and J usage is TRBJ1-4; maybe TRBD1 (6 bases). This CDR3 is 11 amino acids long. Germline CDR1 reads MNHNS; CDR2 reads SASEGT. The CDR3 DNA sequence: TGTGCCAGCAACCCACCGGGACATGGAAGTTTT. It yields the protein CASNPPGHGSF.

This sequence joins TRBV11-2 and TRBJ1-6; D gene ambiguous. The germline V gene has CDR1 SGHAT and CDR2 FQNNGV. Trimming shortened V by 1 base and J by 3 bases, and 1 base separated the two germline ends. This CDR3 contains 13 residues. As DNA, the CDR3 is TGTGCCAGCAGCTTAGTCTATAATTCACCCCTCCACTTT. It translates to CASSLVYNSPLHF.

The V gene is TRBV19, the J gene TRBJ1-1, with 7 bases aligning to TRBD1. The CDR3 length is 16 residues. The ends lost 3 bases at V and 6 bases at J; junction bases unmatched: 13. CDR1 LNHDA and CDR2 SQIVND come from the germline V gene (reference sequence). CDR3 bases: TGTGCCAGTAGTATGAGGGCCGGCAGGGGGAGGGCTGAAGCTTTCTTT. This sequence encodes CASSMRAGRGRAEAFF.

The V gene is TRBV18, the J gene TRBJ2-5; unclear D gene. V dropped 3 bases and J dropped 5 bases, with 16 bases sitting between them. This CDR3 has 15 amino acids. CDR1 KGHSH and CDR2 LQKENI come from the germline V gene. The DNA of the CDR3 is TGTGCCAGCTCACCTAACCCGACACGGCCGGAGACCCAGTACTTC. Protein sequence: CASSPNPTRPETQYF.

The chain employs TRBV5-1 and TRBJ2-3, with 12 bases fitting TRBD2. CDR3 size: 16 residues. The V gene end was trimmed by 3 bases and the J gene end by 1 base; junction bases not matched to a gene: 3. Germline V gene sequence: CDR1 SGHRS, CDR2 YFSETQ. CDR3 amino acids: CASSSSGGAGTDTQYF. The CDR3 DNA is TGCGCCAGCAGCTCTAGCGGGGGGGCGGGCACAGATACGCAGTATTTT.

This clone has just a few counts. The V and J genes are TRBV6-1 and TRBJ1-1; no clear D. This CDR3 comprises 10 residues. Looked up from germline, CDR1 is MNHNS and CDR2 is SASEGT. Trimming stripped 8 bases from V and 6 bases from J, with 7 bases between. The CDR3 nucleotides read TGTGCCAGCTCGAGCGCTGAAGCTTTCTTT. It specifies CASSSAEAFF.

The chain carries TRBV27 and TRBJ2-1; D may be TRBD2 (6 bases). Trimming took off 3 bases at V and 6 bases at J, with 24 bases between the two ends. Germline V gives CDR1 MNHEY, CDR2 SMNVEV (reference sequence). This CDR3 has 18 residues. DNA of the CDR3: TGTGCCAGCAGTTTGTTTTCCGGGACCAGGGAGGTTCCCAATGAGCAGTTCTTC. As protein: CASSLFSGTREVPNEQFF.

CDR3 sequence (DNA): TGTGCCAGCAGCCTAGACAGGGGCCGAGAGACCCAGTACTTC. It encodes CASSLDRGRETQYF. This rearrangement joins TRBV7-2 to TRBJ2-5; 8 bases map to TRBD1. V was clipped by 5 bases and J by 4 bases; unmatched bases: 6. Per the germline V gene, CDR1 is SGHTA and CDR2 is FQGNSA. The CDR3 has 14 amino acids. The whole variable domain, filled in from reference TRBV7-2 and TRBJ2-5, reads GAGVSQSPSNKVTEKGKDVELRCDPISGHTALYWYRQSLGQGLEFLIYFQGNSAPDKSGLPSDRFSAERTGGSVSTLTIQRTQQEDSAVYLCASSLDRGRETQYFGPGTRLLVL.

The DNA of the CDR3 is TGTGCCAGCAGCTTGTTGCCCACTGAAGCTTTCTTT. Translated, it gives CASSLLPTEAFF. The rearrangement joins TRBV5-6 to TRBJ1-1; D call uncertain. The V end lost 1 base, the J end lost 4 bases, and 5 bases lay between the germline ends. Germline loops: CDR1 SGHDT, CDR2 YYEEEE. The CDR3 loop spans 12 amino acids.

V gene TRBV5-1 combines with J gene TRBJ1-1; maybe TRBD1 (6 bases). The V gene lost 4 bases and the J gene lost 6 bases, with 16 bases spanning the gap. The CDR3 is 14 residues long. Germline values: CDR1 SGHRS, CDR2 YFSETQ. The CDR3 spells CASSPPGGLAEAFF. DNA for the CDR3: TGCGCCAGCAGCCCGCCGGGGGGGCTGGCTGAAGCTTTCTTT.

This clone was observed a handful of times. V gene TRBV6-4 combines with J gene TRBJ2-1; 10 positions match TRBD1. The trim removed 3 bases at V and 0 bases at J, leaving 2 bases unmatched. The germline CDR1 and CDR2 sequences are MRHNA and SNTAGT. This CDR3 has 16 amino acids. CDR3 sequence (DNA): TGTGCCAGCAGTGAGGGACAGGGGATCTCCTACAATGAGCAGTTCTTC. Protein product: CASSEGQGISYNEQFF.